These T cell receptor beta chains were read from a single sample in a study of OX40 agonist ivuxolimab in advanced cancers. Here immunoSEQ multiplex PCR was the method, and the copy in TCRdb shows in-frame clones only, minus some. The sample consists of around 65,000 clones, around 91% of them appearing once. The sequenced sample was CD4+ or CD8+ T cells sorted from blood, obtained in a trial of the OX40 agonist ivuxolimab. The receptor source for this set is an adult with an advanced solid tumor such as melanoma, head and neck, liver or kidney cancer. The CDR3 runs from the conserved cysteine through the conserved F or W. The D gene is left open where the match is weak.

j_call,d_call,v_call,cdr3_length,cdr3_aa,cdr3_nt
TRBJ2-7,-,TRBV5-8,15,CASSPGAPEGHEQYF,TGTGCCAGCAGCCCGGGAGCGCCTGAGGGTCACGAGCAGTACTTC
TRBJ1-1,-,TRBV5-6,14,CASSFPGERTEAFF,TGTGCCAGCAGCTTCCCGGGCGAACGAACTGAAGCTTTCTTT
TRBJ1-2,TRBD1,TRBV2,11,CALGTGYGYTF,TGTGCCTTAGGGACAGGCTATGGCTACACCTTC
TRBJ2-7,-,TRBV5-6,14,CASSRRDFLYEQYF,TGTGCCAGCAGCAGGCGGGACTTCCTGTACGAGCAGTACTTC
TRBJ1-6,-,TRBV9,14,CASSVEGNLSPLHF,TGTGCCAGCAGCGTAGAAGGGAACCTATCACCCCTCCACTTT
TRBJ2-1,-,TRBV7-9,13,CASIDSSYNEQFF,TGTGCCAGCATCGACAGCTCCTACAATGAGCAGTTCTTC
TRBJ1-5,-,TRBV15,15,CATRPLGQNHQPQHF,TGTGCCACCAGACCACTGGGGCAGAACCATCAGCCCCAGCATTTT
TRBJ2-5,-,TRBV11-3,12,CASSFEEETQYF,TGTGCCAGCAGCTTTGAAGAAGAGACCCAGTACTTC
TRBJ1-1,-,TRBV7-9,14,CASSLVGMNTEAFF,TGTGCCAGCAGCTTAGTTGGGATGAACACTGAAGCTTTCTTT
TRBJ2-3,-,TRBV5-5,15,CASSLEQGYTDTQYF,TGTGCCAGCAGCTTGGAGCAGGGGTATACAGATACGCAGTATTTT
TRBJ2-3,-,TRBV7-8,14,CASSTGTTRDTQYF,TGTGCCAGCAGCACCGGGACAACGAGAGATACGCAGTATTTT
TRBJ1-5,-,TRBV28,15,CASRPTGSSNQPQHF,TGTGCCAGCAGGCCAACAGGGTCCAGCAATCAGCCCCAGCATTTT
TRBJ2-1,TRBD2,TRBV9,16,CASSVAGGGSYNEQFF,TGTGCCAGCAGCGTAGCGGGAGGGGGGTCCTACAATGAGCAGTTCTTC
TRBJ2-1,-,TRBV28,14,CASSSGLPYNEQFF,TGTGCCAGCAGTTCTGGACTCCCCTACAATGAGCAGTTCTTC
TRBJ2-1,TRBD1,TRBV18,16,CASSQRTGYPYNEQFF,TGTGCCAGCTCACAACGGACAGGGTACCCCTACAATGAGCAGTTCTTC
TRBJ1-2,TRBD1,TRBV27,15,CASSLLQGLEGGYTF,TGTGCCAGCAGTCTACTACAGGGGTTGGAGGGCGGCTACACCTTC